This TCR beta chain was profiled in a study of T cell responses to AZD1222 COVID-19 vaccine. Study outcomes and limitations: Clonal diversity may have been underestimated in mostly white British donors. Two AZD1222 doses significantly raised spike-specific TCR breadth and depth over controls. Regions 160-218 and 743-854 dominated among vaccine-associated CD4 TCRs spanning spike.

About this clone: Its antigen is unidentified.

Sequencing was performed with immunoSEQ multiplex PCR; in TCRdb, only in-frame clones are kept and a portion is missing. The data show approximately 79,000 clones, approximately 88% seen once. Trimming removed 3 bases from V and 1 base from J; junction bases left unmatched: 3. Germline V gene sequence: CDR1 SGDLS, CDR2 YYNGEE. The CDR3 consists of 16 residues. The sample was peripheral blood, taken on day 0 of AZD1222 vaccination. The chain has TRBV9 and TRBJ2-2; 10 positions agree with TRBD2. This receptor was obtained from an adult in good health. The CDR3, as DNA: TGTGCCAGCAGCGCCCGGACTAGCGGGAACACCGGGGAGCTGTTTTTT. It translates to CASSARTSGNTGELFF.